This T cell receptor beta chain was captured by sequencing in a study of blood T cell repertoires in COVID-19 (TCRdb year 2020). General notes on the study: The collaborator samples originated in the United States, Italy and Spain and spanned the acute and convalescent phases of COVID-19. The prospective study material was composed of cDNA or gDNA derived from T cells, B-cell-depleted T cells, or PBMCs. Deeply sampled blood TCRbeta repertoires from subjects exposed to, actively infected with, or recovered from COVID-19 were included in the dataset. The repertoires were released in a freely available public database intended as a resource for research on the immune response to SARS-CoV-2. Samples came from the ongoing ImmuneRACE study (first 160 participants) plus 1,254 subjects from 6 global collaborators. Nearly every sample came with metadata listing a de-identified subject ID, COVID-19 status, age in years and sex. Where HLA class I and class II types were available, the types were taken from metadata supplied by the sample provider, not from assay-based typing. What the research found in general, with its limitations: The quantity of clinical and demographic metadata differed by source and by participant and was supplied without curation.

The CDR3 contains 13 residues, cysteine and phenylalanine counted. The kept DNA is CDR3 alone, 39 bases in frame from the first base. Clipping removes 7 bases from V and 3 bases from J, with 4 as the unmatched junction base count. The germline V gene supplies CDR1 KGHDR and CDR2 SFDVKD. As to this clone: It has no known antigen specificity. The input lacks base qualities; no much larger clone sits a single base away.

The immunoSEQ Assay, a bias-controlled multiplex PCR, was used to amplify TCRbeta CDR3 regions from genomic DNA. Turning to the authors' computational methods: The number of nucleated cells in each sample was estimated from the amplification of reference gene primers within the assay. To quantify the absolute abundance of each unique TCRbeta CDR3 rearrangement, sequence reads were collapsed and filtered. Productive Simpson clonality was computed per sample as the square root of Simpson's diversity index over productive rearrangements. TCRdb took this table from immuneACCESS and kept in-frame rearrangements with V and J called. Such tables lack part of the clones; where checked against another copy, unresolved V genes explain under half of the gap, and the rest is unexplained. From that table come the V and J calls and clone size; the DNA was used to work out D and trimming. The sample table lists 140,000 to 150,000 clones, around 84% of them with a count of one. The ten largest account for about 2.8% of the sample.

Collaborating institutions collected whole blood in K2EDTA tubes following their own protocols. For TCRbeta analysis, collaborators shipped samples as frozen whole blood, isolated PBMCs, or DNA extracted from either of those sample types. The sequenced material came from peripheral blood. This TCR was recovered from a human donor with acute or convalescent COVID-19. The donor label of this sample is uncertain. The V gene is TRBV24-1 and the J gene is TRBJ1-2; 7 of the junction bases match TRBD1. The CDR3 here reads CATRPTGDYGYTF. The DNA sequence reads TGTGCCACCAGACCTACAGGGGACTATGGCTACACCTTC.